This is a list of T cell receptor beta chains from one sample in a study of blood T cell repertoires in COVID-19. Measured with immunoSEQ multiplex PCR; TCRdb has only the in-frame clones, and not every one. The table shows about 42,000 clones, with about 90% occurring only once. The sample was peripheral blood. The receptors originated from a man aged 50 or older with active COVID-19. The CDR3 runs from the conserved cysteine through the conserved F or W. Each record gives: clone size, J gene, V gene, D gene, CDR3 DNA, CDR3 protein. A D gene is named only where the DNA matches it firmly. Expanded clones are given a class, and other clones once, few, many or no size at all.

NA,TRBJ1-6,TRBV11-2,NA,TGTGCCAGCAGCTCCACCCCAACCGGGAATTCACCCCTCCACTTT,CASSSTPTGNSPLHF
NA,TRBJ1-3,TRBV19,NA,TGTGCCAGCCGCACGGAGGGAAACTCTGGAAACACCATATATTTT,CASRTEGNSGNTIYF
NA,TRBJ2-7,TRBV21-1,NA,TGTGCCAGCAGCAAAGCCCCCCTCGACGAGCAGTACTTC,CASSKAPLDEQYF
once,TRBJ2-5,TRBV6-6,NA,TGTGCCAGCAGTTACGTTTACAGCGGAAAAGAGACCCAGTACTTC,CASSYVYSGKETQYF
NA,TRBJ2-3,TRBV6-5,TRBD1,TGTGCCAGCAGTTACCGACAGGGCCCTTACACAGATACGCAGTATTTT,CASSYRQGPYTDTQYF
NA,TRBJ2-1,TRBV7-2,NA,TGTGCCAGCAGCCAACAATCGCCCCGATCAGGTGAGCAGTTCTTC,CASSQQSPRSGEQFF
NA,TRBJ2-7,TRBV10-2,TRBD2,TGCGCCAGCAGTGAGTTAGCGGGGGCCCCCGCCTACGAGCAGTACTTC,CASSELAGAPAYEQYF
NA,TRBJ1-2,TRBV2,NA,TGTGCCAGCAGTGAAGACAGGATGCCTACTTATGGCTACACCTTC,CASSEDRMPTYGYTF
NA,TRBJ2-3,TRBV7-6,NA,TGTGCCAGCAGGAGACTCAGGGGCCAAACCACAGATACGCAGTATTTT,CASRRLRGQTTDTQYF
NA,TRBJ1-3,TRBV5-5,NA,TGTGCCAGCAGCTTGGGAGTTGGAAACACCATATATTTT,CASSLGVGNTIYF
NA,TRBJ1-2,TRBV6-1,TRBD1,TGTGCCAGCAGTGAAGCCGGACAGGGGGTGGGAGGCTACACCTTC,CASSEAGQGVGGYTF
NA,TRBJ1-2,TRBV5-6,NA,TGTGCCAGCTCCCAAGCTATGAACTATGGCTACACCTTC,CASSQAMNYGYTF
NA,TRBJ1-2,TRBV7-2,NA,TGTGCCAGCAGCTTAGAGGGGACTAACTATGGCTACACCTTC,CASSLEGTNYGYTF
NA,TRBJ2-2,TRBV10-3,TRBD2,TGTGCCACCGGACTAGCGGGTATGAACACCGGGGAGCTGTTTTTT,CATGLAGMNTGELFF
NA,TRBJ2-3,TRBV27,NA,TGTGCCAGCAGTTTGAGTTACAGCACAGATACGCAGTATTTT,CASSLSYSTDTQYF
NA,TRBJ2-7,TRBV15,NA,TGTGCCACCAGCAGAGGTACAGGGAGCTCCTACGAGCAGTACTTC,CATSRGTGSSYEQYF
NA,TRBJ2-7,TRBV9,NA,TGTGCCAGCAGCGGGGGGACAAACTCCTACGAGCAGTACTTC,CASSGGTNSYEQYF
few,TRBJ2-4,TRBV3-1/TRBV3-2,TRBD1,TGTGCCAGCAGCCAAGATCCTGGACAGGAAAACATTCAGTACTTC,CASSQDPGQENIQYF
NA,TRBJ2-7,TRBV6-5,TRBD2,TGTGCCAGCAGTTACGGGCTAGCGGGGGGCGAGCAGTACTTC,CASSYGLAGGEQYF
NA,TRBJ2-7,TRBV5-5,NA,TGTGCCAGCAGCTTGGAACTTACAGGGTACCCCGAGCAGTACTTC,CASSLELTGYPEQYF
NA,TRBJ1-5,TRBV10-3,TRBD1,TGTGCCATTGGGACAGAAGAGAATCAGCCCCAGCATTTT,CAIGTEENQPQHF
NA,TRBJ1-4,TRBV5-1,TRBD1,TGCGCCAGCAGCCCTCCGGGACAGGAAAATGAAAAACTGTTTTTT,CASSPPGQENEKLFF
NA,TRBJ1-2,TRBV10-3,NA,TGTGCCATCAGTGACCGGGATGTCCGGGGCTACACCTTC,CAISDRDVRGYTF
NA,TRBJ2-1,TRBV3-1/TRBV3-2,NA,TGTGCCAGCAGCCAAGAATCCTTTAACAGGGTCGCCTACAATGAGCAGTTCTTC,CASSQESFNRVAYNEQFF
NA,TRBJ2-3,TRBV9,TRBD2,TGTGCCAGCAGCGACCGCCGACTAGCGGGGGGATCCACAGATACGCAGTATTTT,CASSDRRLAGGSTDTQYF
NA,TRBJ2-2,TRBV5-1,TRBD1,TGCGCCAGCAGCTCACCAGGGGGCGAGGTTCGGACCGGGGAGCTGTTTTTT,CASSSPGGEVRTGELFF
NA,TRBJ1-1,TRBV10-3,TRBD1,TGTGCCATCAGCCGACAGGGGGAAACTGAAGCTTTCTTT,CAISRQGETEAFF
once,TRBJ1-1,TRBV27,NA,TGTGCCAGCAGTTTAAGGCGTACCTCGGACTCAGCTTTCTTT,CASSLRRTSDSAFF
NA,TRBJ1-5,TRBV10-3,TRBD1,TGTGCCATCAGTCGGGACAGGGCTCAGCCCCAGCATTTT,CAISRDRAQPQHF
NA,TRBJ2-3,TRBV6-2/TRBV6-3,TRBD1,TGTGCCAGCAGTTACCACGGGACAGGGGGCACAGATACGCAGTATTTT,CASSYHGTGGTDTQYF
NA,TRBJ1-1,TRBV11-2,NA,TGTGCCAGCAGTAGAACAGAGAACACTGAAGCTTTCTTT,CASSRTENTEAFF
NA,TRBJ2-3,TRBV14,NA,TGTGCCAGCAGCCAGTACCGTTTGGGGGCTAGCACAGATACGCAGTATTTT,CASSQYRLGASTDTQYF
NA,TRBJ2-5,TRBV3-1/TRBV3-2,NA,TGTGCCAGCAGCCAAGATCCTTTCAGTATAAAGACCCAGTACTTC,CASSQDPFSIKTQYF
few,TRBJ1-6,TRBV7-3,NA,TGTGCCAGCAGCTCAACACCCCGAGCTAATTCACCCCTCCACTTT,CASSSTPRANSPLHF
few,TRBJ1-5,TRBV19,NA,TGTGCCAGTAGTCCAGCCAACGCAGGGTCCCAGCATTTT,CASSPANAGSQHF
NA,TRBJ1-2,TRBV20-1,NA,TGCAGTGCTAGAAGAGACTATGGCTACACCTTC,CSARRDYGYTF
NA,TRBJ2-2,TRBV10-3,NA,TGTGCCATCAGCCCGGGACTTCCTACCGGGGAGCTGTTTTTT,CAISPGLPTGELFF
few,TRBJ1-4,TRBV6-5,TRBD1,TGTGCCAGCAGTCCGGAGGGGGCGACTAATGAAAAACTGTTTTTT,CASSPEGATNEKLFF
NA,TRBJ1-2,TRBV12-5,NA,TGTGCTAGTGGTTCAGGCAGAGAGTTCGTCAGCTACACCTTC,CASGSGREFVSYTF
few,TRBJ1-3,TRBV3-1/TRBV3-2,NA,TGTGCCAGCAGCCAAGATAGCCTAAGTGGAAACACCATATATTTT,CASSQDSLSGNTIYF
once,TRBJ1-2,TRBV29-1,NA,TGCAGCGTTCAGGGGATCGATGGCTACACCTTC,CSVQGIDGYTF